Below, 27 T cell receptor beta chains from the same sample are listed, as sequenced in a study of neurological immune-mediated disorders. Via MiXCR, TCRdb re-called the 5' RACE reads, giving one row per CDR3 protein. This table holds around 25,000 distinct CDR3 sequences, roughly 13% found once. Sequenced material: PBMCs. The receptors shown here come from a woman aged 40 to 50 with HTLV-1-associated myelopathy (HAM/TSP).

The sample holds many counts of this clonotype. This chain joins TRBV2 and TRBJ1-5, with D hard to call. The CDR3 is 14 residues long. Per germline, CDR1 SNHLY and CDR2 FYNNEI. V was trimmed by 4 bases and J by 8 bases, leaving 15 bases between them. CDR3 sequence (DNA): TGTGCCAGCAGTGGATTGAGTTTGGGTGAGCCCCAGCATTTT. This gives the protein CASSGLSLGEPQHF. The full variable domain, rest sourced from reference TRBV2 and TRBJ1-5, is EPEVTQTPSHQVTQMGQEVILRCVPISNHLYFYWYRQILGQKVEFLVSFYNNEISEKSEIFDDQFSVERPDGSNFTLKIRSTKLEDSAMYFCASSGLSLGEPQHFGDGTRLSIL.

This clonotype was seen ten or more times. The gene calls are TRBV4-1 and TRBJ2-3, with TRBD1 matching over 10 bases. V lost 4 bases and J lost 5; bases outside the gene matches: 9. Looked up from germline, CDR1 is MGHRA and CDR2 is YSYEKL. This CDR3 is built from 16 residues. In DNA, the CDR3 is TGCGCCAGCAGCCGAACGACAGGGGGCCTCAAAGATACGCAGTATTTT. This sequence encodes CASSRTTGGLKDTQYF.

Ten or more counts support this clonotype. The V and J genes are TRBV5-1 and TRBJ2-3; D remains unclear. Trimming took 0 bases from V and 3 from J, leaving 2 bases between them. In germline, CDR1 is SGHRS, CDR2 YFSETQ. The CDR3 sequence is 12 residues long. The DNA for the CDR3 is TGCGCCAGCAGCTTGGATACAGATACGCAGTATTTT. Its protein product is CASSLDTDTQYF.

This clonotype was detected ten times or more. The rearrangement uses TRBV11-2 and TRBJ2-1, with 7 nucleotides matching TRBD2. Germline CDR1 reads SGHAT; CDR2 reads FQNNGV. The CDR3 covers 13 residues. V was pared by 5 bases and J by 4 bases, with 2 bases of the junction left unmatched. DNA for the CDR3: TGTGCCAGCAGCCACGGGGGGTACAATGAGCAGTTCTTC. This gives the protein CASSHGGYNEQFF.

As regards this clonotype: One end of the junction varies from germline; a read error may be responsible. The chain employs TRBV24-1 and TRBJ1-1, with 10 bases lining up with TRBD1. The V gene's germline CDR1 is KGHDR and CDR2 SFDVKD. CDR3 length equals 14 residues. The CDR3 reads CSTSSGTGATEAFF. CDR3 sequence (DNA): TGCTCCACCAGTTCCGGGACAGGGGCCACTGAAGCTTTCTTT.

The rearrangement uses TRBV5-5 and TRBJ2-7; D unclear. The V gene's germline CDR1 is SGHKS and CDR2 YYEKEE (reference sequence). The V and J ends lost 5 bases and 9 bases respectively, with 18 bases between them. The CDR3 is made up of 13 amino acids. CDR3 sequence reads: CASSLLGNGGQYV. In nucleotides, the CDR3 is TGTGCCAGCAGTTTGTTAGGAAACGGCGGGCAGTACGTC.

This clonotype was seen more than once but under ten times. The V gene is TRBV7-2, the J gene TRBJ1-2, with a possible D match to TRBD1 (5 bases). Trimming cost V 2 bases and J 2 bases, with 15 bases left between them. The CDR3 sequence is 16 residues long. Germline loops: CDR1 SGHTA, CDR2 FQGNSA. The CDR3 is CASSLTGGRANYGYTF. DNA of the CDR3: TGTGCCAGCAGCTTAACAGGAGGCAGGGCAAACTATGGCTACACCTTC.

The chain employs TRBV7-3 and TRBJ2-2, with 12 bases identical to TRBD2. The CDR3 runs 16 residues. Per germline, CDR1 SGHTA and CDR2 FQGTGA. The ends lost 6 bases at V and 7 bases at J; junction bases unmatched: 9. Here the CDR3 DNA reads TGTGCCAGCAGATTCACTAGCGGGGGGCCGGGCGGGGAGCTGTTTTTT. This translates into CASRFTSGGPGGELFF.

This clonotype was seen repeatedly, ten times or more. The V and J genes are TRBV2 and TRBJ2-1, with 7 bases lining up with TRBD2. Trimming took 3 bases from V and 5 from J; bases not matched to a gene: 1. The CDR3 loop spans 13 amino acids. Per the germline V gene, CDR1 is SNHLY and CDR2 is FYNNEI. CDR3 loop: CASSDLADNEQFF. The CDR3 DNA is TGTGCCAGCAGTGATCTAGCGGACAATGAGCAGTTCTTC.

This clonotype showed up many times. The rearrangement joins TRBV20-1 to TRBJ2-5; D may be TRBD1 (6 bases). Per the germline V gene, CDR1 is DFQATT and CDR2 is SNEGSKA (reference sequence). The length of the CDR3 is 16 residues. Trimming took off 6 bases at V and 2 bases at J, with 22 bases between the two ends. The CDR3 coding sequence is TGCAGTGCAAACCCCCCCCAGGGGCTGCTTCAAGAGACCCAGTACTTC. Its translation is CSANPPQGLLQETQYF.

This clonotype was counted ten times or more. The chain links TRBV6-1 to TRBJ2-7; 8 bases are shared with TRBD1. The V segment lost 5 bases and the J segment 3 bases; nucleotides outside the gene matches: 6. The CDR3 totals 14 residues. Germline V CDR1 and CDR2: MNHNS, SASEGT. This CDR3 reads CASSPQGAHYEQYV. CDR3 nucleotide sequence: TGTGCCAGCAGTCCCCAGGGGGCACACTACGAGCAGTACGTC.

The gene calls are TRBV10-3 and TRBJ2-3; no definite D call. V lost 2 bases and J 1 base, leaving 7 bases between the germline ends. CDR1 is ENHRY, CDR2 SYGVKD, per germline. The CDR3 spans 14 residues. CDR3 loop: CAISEGRGTDTQYF. The CDR3 DNA follows: TGTGCCATCAGTGAGGGACGGGGCACAGATACGCAGTATTTT.

This chain connects TRBV27 to TRBJ2-7; 7 bases are shared with TRBD1. CDR1 and CDR2 from the germline V gene are MNHEY and SMNVEV (reference sequence). The CDR3 spans 13 residues. V dropped 6 bases and J dropped 6; count of bases not matched to a gene: 8. CDR3 amino acids: CASSPGQVSEQYV. DNA for the CDR3: TGTGCCAGCAGCCCCGGACAGGTGAGCGAGCAGTACGTC.

This clonotype has ten or more counts. The chain joins TRBV20-1 to TRBJ2-5, with D tentatively TRBD1 (5 bases). The germline V gene has CDR1 DFQATT and CDR2 SNEGSKA (reference sequence). The CDR3 totals 14 residues. Trimming pared 0 bases from V and 8 bases from J, leaving 16 bases between. This CDR3 is CSARDFGRALTQYF. Here the CDR3 DNA reads TGCAGTGCTAGAGATTTCGGCAGGGCCCTTACCCAGTACTTC.

This clonotype was detected many times. The genes are TRBV14 and TRBJ2-5; D is possibly TRBD1 (6 bases). Deletions cut 4 bases from V and 5 bases from J, with 8 bases between. Germline loops: CDR1 SGHDN, CDR2 FVKESK. CDR3 length: 12 amino acids. The DNA of the CDR3 is TGTGCCAGCAGCCCCCAGGGGGAGACCCAGTACTTC. Amino acids: CASSPQGETQYF.

This clonotype was seen many times. The chain has TRBV20-1 and TRBJ2-7; unclear D gene. Germline values: CDR1 DFQATT, CDR2 SNEGSKA (reference sequence). The CDR3 is 12 residues long. V was cut by 8 bases and J by 2 bases, with 13 bases left in between. The DNA of the CDR3 is TGCAGTTATTATCGGGTTGCCTACGAGCAGTACTTC. Translating gives CSYYRVAYEQYF.

This clonotype was found many times. The chain joins TRBV10-3 to TRBJ2-1, with 7 bases fitting TRBD2. This CDR3 is 14 amino acids long. V gave up 8 bases and J gave up 8 bases; unmatched junction bases: 12. CDR1 and CDR2 (germline): ENHRY, SYGVKD. Here the CDR3 DNA reads TGTGCCATCCACGACCGGCAGGGAGGGGATGAGCAGTTCTTC. Amino acids: CAIHDRQGGDEQFF.

This clonotype was seen many times. This chain uses TRBV11-2 with TRBJ1-1; 8 bases map to TRBD1. Per the germline V gene, CDR1 is SGHAT and CDR2 is FQNNGV. CDR3 length equals 14 residues. V dropped 1 base and J dropped 8; count of bases not matched to a gene: 6. This CDR3 reads CASSLGTGTPEAFF. The CDR3 DNA sequence: TGTGCCAGCAGCTTAGGGACAGGGACCCCCGAAGCTTTCTTT.

This clonotype was seen repeatedly, ten times or more. The V gene is TRBV20-1, the J gene TRBJ1-2, with 8 bases that match TRBD1. The CDR3 loop spans 14 amino acids. Germline V gene lookup returns CDR1 DFQATT and CDR2 SNEGSKA (reference sequence). Trimming removed 7 bases from V and 1 base from J; junction bases left unmatched: 8. CDR3 region: CSGDRGGRNYGYTF. The CDR3, as DNA: TGCAGTGGCGACAGGGGAGGACGTAACTATGGCTACACCTTC.

This clonotype has at least ten counts. V usage is TRBV20-1 and J usage is TRBJ2-3; 7 bases are a match to TRBD1. The ends lost 5 bases at V and 4 bases at J; junction bases unmatched: 12. Germline loops: CDR1 DFQATT, CDR2 SNEGSKA (reference sequence). This CDR3 has 15 amino acids. The CDR3 region is CSAPPGQQNADTQYF. DNA of the CDR3: TGCAGTGCTCCGCCGGGACAGCAAAACGCAGATACGCAGTATTTT.

Many counts were recorded for this clonotype. The chain recombines TRBV6-5 with TRBJ1-5; D may be TRBD1 (5 bases). V shed 2 bases and J shed 6 bases, with 11 bases lying between them. CDR3 length: 14 amino acids. Germline V gene data show CDR1 as MNHEY and CDR2 as SVGAGI. The CDR3 DNA reads as TGTGCCAGCAGTTACACCCAGGGAGGTCAGCCCCAGCATTTT. Amino acids: CASSYTQGGQPQHF.

This clonotype was observed at least ten times. The rearrangement uses TRBV10-1 and TRBJ2-1, with 9 bases lining up with TRBD2. CDR3 size: 14 residues. Trimming cost V 4 bases and J 5 bases; bases outside gene matches: 3. Germline CDR1 is WNHNN and CDR2 is SYGVQD (reference sequence). CDR3 sequence (DNA): TGCGCCAGCAGTGCTAGCGGGATTGACAATGAGCAGTTCTTC. Translation: CASSASGIDNEQFF.

J is TRBJ2-7 and V is TRBV7-9; D ambiguous. Trimming left V 5 bases short and J 7 bases short, with 15 bases between. The CDR3 runs to 13 residues. Germline CDR1 SEHNR, CDR2 FQNEAQ (reference sequence). The CDR3 loop reads CASSLIIRREQYF. The DNA of the CDR3 is TGTGCCAGCAGCCTCATAATTCGAAGAGAGCAGTACTTC.

This clonotype occurred many times. The V and J genes are TRBV5-1 and TRBJ2-7; 8 bases are a match to TRBD1. V shed 4 bases, J shed 3 bases, and the junction held 9 bases outside the gene matches. This CDR3 has 15 amino acids. The germline CDR1 and CDR2 sequences are SGHRS and YFSETQ. DNA for the CDR3: TGCGCCAGCAGCGGAGGGACAGGTGGGGTCTACGAGCAGTACTTC. This codes for CASSGGTGGVYEQYF.

Ten or more counts support this clonotype. The chain couples TRBV20-1 to TRBJ2-7; D is perhaps TRBD2 (6 bases). CDR3 size: 12 residues. Germline CDR1 reads DFQATT; CDR2 reads SNEGSKA (reference sequence). Trimming stripped 6 bases from V and 0 bases from J, with 9 bases between. The CDR3 sequence is CSAGGLSYEQYF. For the CDR3, the DNA is TGCAGTGCCGGGGGACTCTCCTACGAGCAGTACTTC.

This clonotype was recorded at least ten times. V gene TRBV3-1 combines with J gene TRBJ2-1; 7 nucleotides line up with TRBD2. J gave up 9 bases and V 4 bases, and 0 bases lay outside the gene matches. The CDR3 consists of 11 residues. CDR1 and CDR2 from the germline V gene are LGHDT and YNNKEL (reference sequence). CDR3 nucleotides: TGTGCCAGCAGCCGGGGGGGTGAGCAGTTCTTC. Translation gives CASSRGGEQFF.

This clonotype was counted once. The J gene is TRBJ2-1, the V gene TRBV20-1, with 12 bases fitting TRBD2. Germline V lookup: CDR1 DFQATT, CDR2 SNEGSKA (reference sequence). The CDR3 is 17 amino acids. V shed 5 bases, J shed 0 bases, and the junction held 8 bases outside the gene matches. The CDR3 DNA is TGCAGTGCTTCACCACTGACTAGCGGGAGCTCCTACAATGAGCAGTTCTTC. Its translation is CSASPLTSGSSYNEQFF.